This TCR beta chain was captured by sequencing in a study of cytomegalovirus exposure and HLA in healthy donors. Study-level findings and limits: The records held CMV serostatus as the only immune exposure information. For most subjects, TCR beta sequences were reported to predict HLA-A and HLA-B alleles with accuracy.

The PCR was carried out with 60 Vbeta primers and 13 Jbeta primers. Sequenced by immunoSEQ multiplex PCR; TCRdb stores in-frame clones only, minus some. Of about 160,000 clones listed, over 75% are singletons. As regards this clone: The antigen is undetermined.

Sample: PBMCs. This receptor was taken from a woman younger than 45 in good health and CMV-seronegative.

The chain's CDR3 is CASSERAMNTEAFF. Written as DNA, the CDR3 is TGCGCCAGCAGTGAGCGAGCCATGAACACTGAAGCTTTCTTT. The chain links TRBV10-2 to TRBJ1-1; no reliable D call. The V end lost 2 bases, the J end lost 0 bases, and 7 bases lay between the germline ends. This CDR3 is 14 amino acids long. Germline V lookup: CDR1 WSHSY, CDR2 SAAADI.